This passage covers 13 T cell receptor beta chains from one sample sequenced in a study of blood T cells in healthy people across ages. The second PCR ran roughly 6 to 11 cycles with a sample-barcoded 5' primer and J-beta primers. TCRdb passed the 5' RACE reads through MiXCR, listing each CDR3 protein once. Among hundreds of thousands of distinct CDR3 sequences listed, roughly 25% were seen once. These data were also filed under a second study, of T cells of mothers and their children.

The source material was blood. All receptors come from a boy between 5 and 17 years old in good health.

V and J are TRBV15 and TRBJ2-1, with 8 positions matching TRBD1. The closer fit of TRBJ2-5 to the DNA end suggests the J call may be wrong. CDR1 is LNHNV, CDR2 YYDKDF, per germline (reference sequence). CDR3 size: 15 residues. Here the CDR3 DNA reads TGTGCCACCAGCAGAGATCAGGGGGCACAAGAGACCCAGTACTTC. Its translation is CATSRDQGAQETQYF.

This chain links TRBV20-1 with TRBJ1-5; TRBD1 is a possible D gene (5 bases). CDR3 length: 14 amino acids. V was pared by 1 base and J by 0 bases, with 7 bases between. Germline CDR1 is DFQATT and CDR2 is SNEGSKA (reference sequence). CDR3 bases: TGCAGTGCTAGAGGGGACGGTAGCAATCAGCCCCAGCATTTT. Translation gives CSARGDGSNQPQHF.

The V and J genes are TRBV27 and TRBJ2-1; TRBD1 matches 7 bases. CDR1 is MNHEY and CDR2 is SMNVEV in the germline V gene (reference sequence). The CDR3 has 13 amino acids. The V gene end was trimmed by 4 bases and the J gene end by 5 bases; junction bases not matched to a gene: 2. CDR3 loop: CASSYTGDNEQFF. The CDR3 coding sequence is TGTGCCAGCAGTTATACAGGGGACAATGAGCAGTTCTTC.

This clonotype came up a few times. A read error may account for a junction end that differs from germline. The V and J genes are TRBV6-1 and TRBJ2-2; TRBD1 is a possible D gene (5 bases). Germline values: CDR1 MNHNS, CDR2 SASEGT. The CDR3 has 18 amino acids. This CDR3 is CASSEFSPPTANTGELFF. In nucleotides, the CDR3 is TGTGCCAGCAGTGAATTTTCCCCCCCGACAGCGAACACTGGGGAGCTGTTTTTT.

This clonotype was seen only a few times. The chain employs TRBV7-8 and TRBJ1-4; D uncertain. The germline CDR1 and CDR2 sequences are SGHVS and FQNEAQ. The CDR3 covers 14 residues. With 5 bases removed from V and 8 bases from J, the gap between germline ends came to 15 bases. CDR3 bases: TGTGCCAGCAGCCCAGGACCGGAGAGGGAAAAACTGTTTTTT. This sequence encodes CASSPGPEREKLFF.

This clonotype was observed many times. The chain uses TRBV28 and TRBJ2-5, with D uncertain. The CDR3 is 11 amino acids. Looked up from germline, CDR1 is MDHEN and CDR2 is SYDVKM. The V end was cut by 5 bases, the J end by 8 bases, with 9 bases between. The CDR3 DNA sequence: TGTGCCAGCAGTATGGGTGGAACCCAGTACTTC. This translates into CASSMGGTQYF. The whole variable domain, filled in from reference TRBV28 and TRBJ2-5, reads DVKVTQSSRYLVKRTGEKVFLECVQDMDHENMFWYRQDPGLGLRLIYFSYDVKMKEKGDIPEGYSVSREKKERFSLILESASTNQTSMYLCASSMGGTQYFGPGTRLLVL.

V gene TRBV25-1 combines with J gene TRBJ2-5; 7 bases are shared with TRBD1. The CDR3 contains 14 residues. Germline CDR1 reads MGHDK; CDR2 reads SYGVNS. After removal of 5 bases from V and 5 bases from J, the junction contained 8 bases not matched to a gene. The CDR3 DNA follows: TGTGCCAGCAGTATGACAGGGCTAGGGGAGACCCAGTACTTC. Residues: CASSMTGLGETQYF. The full variable domain, in which reference TRBV25-1 and TRBJ2-5 provide the parts outside the CDR3, is EADIYQTPRYLVIGTGKKITLECSQTMGHDKMYWYQQDPGMELHLIHYSYGVNSTEKGDLSSESTVSRIRTEHFPLTLESARPSHTSQYLCASSMTGLGETQYFGPGTRLLVL.

A note on this clonotype: One junction end disagrees with the germline gene, perhaps due to a read error. The chain uses TRBV3-1 and TRBJ2-5, with D possibly TRBD1 on 5 matching bases. Germline V gene data show CDR1 as LGHDT and CDR2 as YNNKEL (reference sequence). The CDR3 runs 17 residues. The CDR3 is CASSQDGLGQELETQYF. As DNA, the CDR3 is TGCGCCAGCAGCCAAGATGGATTGGGGCAGGAATTAGAGACCCAGTACTTC.

The table lists this clonotype with a few counts. The genes are TRBV14 and TRBJ2-7; D gene ambiguous. CDR1 is SGHDN and CDR2 is FVKESK in the germline V gene. Trimming left V 1 base short and J 7 bases short, with 8 bases between. The CDR3 has 12 residues. CDR3 DNA: TGTGCCAGCAGCCAAGCGGTTCCGGAGCAGTACTTC. It is translated as CASSQAVPEQYF.

This clonotype was counted only a few times. The chain recombines TRBV6-1 with TRBJ2-5; the match to TRBD1 covers 7 bases. The closer fit of TRBJ2-7 to the DNA end suggests the J call may be wrong. CDR1 is MNHNS and CDR2 is SASEGT in the germline V gene. The CDR3 loop spans 18 amino acids. The CDR3, as DNA: TGTGCCAGCAGCCTGACTTCAACCTTCGACAGGGAAAACTACGAGCAGTACTTC. It specifies CASSLTSTFDRENYEQYF.

The chain has TRBV7-9 and TRBJ1-3; maybe TRBD1 (5 bases). The V and J ends lost 4 bases and 3 bases respectively, with 10 bases between them. The CDR3 contains 14 residues. Germline V gene lookup returns CDR1 SEHNR and CDR2 FQNEAQ (reference sequence). CDR3 residues: CASSSGTFGNTIYF. Written as DNA, the CDR3 is TGTGCCAGCAGCTCGGGGACTTTTGGAAACACCATATATTTT.

This clonotype was found a few times. The chain has TRBV13 and TRBJ1-4; D gene ambiguous. In germline, CDR1 is PRHDT, CDR2 FYEKMQ (reference sequence). Between the trimmed V and J ends, which lost 2 bases and 0 bases, there was a span of 13 bases. This CDR3 has 17 amino acids. The CDR3 DNA reads as TGTGCCAGCAGCTTATGGAAGGGTACCGCAACTAATGAAAAACTGTTTTTT. Amino acids: CASSLWKGTATNEKLFF.

This clonotype was recorded a few times. This chain joins TRBV7-6 and TRBJ2-5, with D possibly matching TRBD2 (6 bases). The CDR3 is 15 amino acids. Germline values: CDR1 SGHVS, CDR2 FNYEAQ. The V and J ends lost 1 base and 2 bases respectively, with 11 bases between them. CDR3 region: CASSLGTGEQETQYF. CDR3 DNA sequence: TGTGCCAGCAGCTTAGGGACGGGGGAACAAGAGACCCAGTACTTC. Filled out from reference TRBV7-6 and TRBJ2-5, the complete variable domain reads GAGVSQSPRYKVTKRGQDVALRCDPISGHVSLYWYRQALGQGPEFLTYFNYEAQQDKSGLPNDRFSAERPEGSISTLTIQRTEQRDSAMYRCASSLGTGEQETQYFGPGTRLLVL.